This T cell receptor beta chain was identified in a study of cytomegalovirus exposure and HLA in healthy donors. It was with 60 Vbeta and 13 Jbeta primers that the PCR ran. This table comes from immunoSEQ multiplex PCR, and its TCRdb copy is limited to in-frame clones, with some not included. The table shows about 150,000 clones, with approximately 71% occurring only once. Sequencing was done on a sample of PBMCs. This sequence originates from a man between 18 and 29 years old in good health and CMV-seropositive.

This CDR3 is CASSLIYSNQPQHF. In DNA, the CDR3 is TGTGCCAGCAGTTTAATATATAGCAATCAGCCCCAGCATTTT. The rearrangement links TRBV28 to TRBJ1-5; D unclear. This CDR3 comprises 14 residues. With 2 bases removed from V and 0 bases from J, the gap between germline ends came to 5 bases. Germline-derived CDR1 and CDR2 are MDHEN and SYDVKM.